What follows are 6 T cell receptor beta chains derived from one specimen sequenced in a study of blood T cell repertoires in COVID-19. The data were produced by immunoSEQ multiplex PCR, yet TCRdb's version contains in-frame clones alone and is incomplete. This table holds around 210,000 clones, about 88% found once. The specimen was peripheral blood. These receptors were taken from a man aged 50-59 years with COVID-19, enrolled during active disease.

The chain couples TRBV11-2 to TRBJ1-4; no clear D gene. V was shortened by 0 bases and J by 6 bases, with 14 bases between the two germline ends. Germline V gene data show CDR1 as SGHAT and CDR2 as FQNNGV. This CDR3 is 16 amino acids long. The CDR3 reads CASSLEASGFYEKLFF. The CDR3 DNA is TGTGCCAGCAGCTTAGAGGCATCGGGGTTTTATGAAAAACTGTTTTTT.

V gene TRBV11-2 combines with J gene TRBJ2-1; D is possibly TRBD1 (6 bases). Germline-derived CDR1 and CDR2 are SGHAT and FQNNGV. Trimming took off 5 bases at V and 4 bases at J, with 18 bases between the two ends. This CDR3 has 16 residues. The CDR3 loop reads CASSPRTDGAYNEQFF. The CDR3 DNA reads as TGTGCCAGCAGCCCGCGGACAGACGGAGCTTACAATGAGCAGTTCTTC.

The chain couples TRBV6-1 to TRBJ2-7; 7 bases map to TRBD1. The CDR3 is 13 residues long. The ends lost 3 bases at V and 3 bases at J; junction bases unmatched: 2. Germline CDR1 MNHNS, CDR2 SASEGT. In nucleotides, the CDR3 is TGTGCCAGCAGTGACAGACAGGGCTACGAGCAGTACTTC. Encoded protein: CASSDRQGYEQYF.

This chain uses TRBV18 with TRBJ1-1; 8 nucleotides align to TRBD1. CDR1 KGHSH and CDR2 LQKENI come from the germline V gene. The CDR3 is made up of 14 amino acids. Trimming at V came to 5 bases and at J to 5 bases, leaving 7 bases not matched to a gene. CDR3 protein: CASSAQGAGTEAFF. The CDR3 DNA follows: TGTGCCAGCTCAGCCCAGGGGGCAGGGACTGAAGCTTTCTTT.

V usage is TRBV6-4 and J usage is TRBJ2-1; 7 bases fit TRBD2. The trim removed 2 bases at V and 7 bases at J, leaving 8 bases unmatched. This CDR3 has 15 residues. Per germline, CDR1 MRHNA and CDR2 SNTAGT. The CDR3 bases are TGTGCCAGCAGTGACGATGGGAGGGCCCCAAATGAGCAGTTCTTC. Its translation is CASSDDGRAPNEQFF.

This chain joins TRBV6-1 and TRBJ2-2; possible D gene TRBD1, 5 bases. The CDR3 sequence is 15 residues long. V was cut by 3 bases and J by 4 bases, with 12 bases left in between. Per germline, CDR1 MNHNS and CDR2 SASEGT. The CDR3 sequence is CASSEVRVGTGELFF. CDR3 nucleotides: TGTGCCAGCAGTGAGGTCAGGGTCGGCACCGGGGAGCTGTTTTTT.